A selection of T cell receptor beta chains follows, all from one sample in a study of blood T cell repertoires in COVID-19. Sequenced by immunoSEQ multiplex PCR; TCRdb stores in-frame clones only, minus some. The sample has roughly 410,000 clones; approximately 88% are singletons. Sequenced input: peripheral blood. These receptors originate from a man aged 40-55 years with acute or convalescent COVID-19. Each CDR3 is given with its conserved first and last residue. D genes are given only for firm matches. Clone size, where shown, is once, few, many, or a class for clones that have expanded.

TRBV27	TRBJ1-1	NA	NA	TGTGCCAGCAGCCTTGGTAGGGGGGGCACTGAAGCTTTCTTT	CASSLGRGGTEAFF
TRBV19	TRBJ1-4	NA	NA	TGTGCCAGTAGGGACCCCGGACTTCAGGAAAAACTGTTTTTT	CASRDPGLQEKLFF
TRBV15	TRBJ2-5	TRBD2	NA	TGTGCCACCAGCGGAGTAACTAGCGGGGGGGATCAAGAGACCCAGTACTTC	CATSGVTSGGDQETQYF
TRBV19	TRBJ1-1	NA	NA	TGTGCCAGTAGCACAGGGAGTGAAGCTTTCTTT	CASSTGSEAFF
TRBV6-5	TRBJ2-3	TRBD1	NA	TGTGCCAGCAGTTACCCGGGACAGGGAAACACAGATACGCAGTATTTT	CASSYPGQGNTDTQYF
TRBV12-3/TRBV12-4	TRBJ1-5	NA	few	TGTGCCAGCAGTCCCCAGAATCAGCCCCAGCATTTT	CASSPQNQPQHF
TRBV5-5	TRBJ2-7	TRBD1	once	TGTGCCAGCAGCCAACTAAGGACAGGGAGAGGCTACGAGCAGTACTTC	CASSQLRTGRGYEQYF
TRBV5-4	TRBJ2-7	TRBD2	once	TGTGCCAGCAGCCCTGGGGGGGGCTACGAGCAGTACTTC	CASSPGGGYEQYF
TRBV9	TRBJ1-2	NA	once	TGTGCCAGCGCCTCACCGGGCGAATCCAGGGACTTAAACTATGGCTACACCTTC	CASASPGESRDLNYGYTF
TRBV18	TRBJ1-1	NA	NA	TGTGCCAGCTCACAAGGAGGGGGGGACACTGAAGCTTTCTTT	CASSQGGGDTEAFF
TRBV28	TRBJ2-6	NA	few	TGTGCCAGCAGTTATCTTGGGGCCAACGTCCTGACTTTC	CASSYLGANVLTF
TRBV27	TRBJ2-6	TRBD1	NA	TGTGCCAGCAGTTTAACCGGGACAGGCCCGTCTGGGGCCAACGTCCTGACTTTC	CASSLTGTGPSGANVLTF
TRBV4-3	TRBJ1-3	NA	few	TGCGCCAGCAGCCAAGACGCGTTCTCTGGAAACACCATATATTTT	CASSQDAFSGNTIYF
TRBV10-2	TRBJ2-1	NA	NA	TGCGCCAGCAGTGAGGTCTATGAGCAGTTCTTC	CASSEVYEQFF
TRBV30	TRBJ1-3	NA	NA	TGTGCCTGGAGTGTACTATCTGCTGTTTCTGGAAACACCATATATTTT	CAWSVLSAVSGNTIYF